This T cell receptor beta chain was profiled in a study of identical twins. This clonotype was found a few times. Germline-derived CDR1 and CDR2 are MDHEN and SYDVKM. V was cut by 6 bases and J by 4 bases, with 13 bases left in between. The CDR3 consists of 14 residues. Using its own MiXCR run on the 5' RACE reads, TCRdb lists one record per CDR3 protein. The data show about 520,000 distinct CDR3 sequences, with roughly 21% seen just once and around 0.9% held by the top ten. The same data also contributed to another study, on T cells expressing NK-cell markers.

This clonotype was obtained from a woman aged 18-29 years in good health. The sequenced sample consisted of CD4+ T cells sorted from blood. This chain joins TRBV28 and TRBJ1-3; tentatively, D is TRBD1 (5 bases). CDR3 nucleotides: TGTGCCAGCAGCGGGGGGTTTGCGGGAAACACCATATATTTT. It codes for CASSGGFAGNTIYF.